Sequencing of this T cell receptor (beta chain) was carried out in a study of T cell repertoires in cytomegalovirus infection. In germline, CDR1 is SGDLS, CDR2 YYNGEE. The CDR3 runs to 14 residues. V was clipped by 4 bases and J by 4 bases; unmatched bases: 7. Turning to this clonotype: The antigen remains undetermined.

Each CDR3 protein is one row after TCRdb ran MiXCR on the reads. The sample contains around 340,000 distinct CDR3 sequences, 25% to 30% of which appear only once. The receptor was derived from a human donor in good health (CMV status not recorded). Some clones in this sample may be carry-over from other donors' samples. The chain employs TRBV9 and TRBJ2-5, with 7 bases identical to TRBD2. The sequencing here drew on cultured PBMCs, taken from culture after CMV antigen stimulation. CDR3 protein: CASSQAAGRETQYF. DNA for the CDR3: TGTGCCAGCAGCCAGGCAGCGGGAAGAGAGACCCAGTACTTC.